A single sample is the source of the 21 T cell receptor beta chains below, sequenced in a study of shared clonotypes between healthy human individuals. Naive CD8 isolation took CD45RO-negative cells positively selected for CCR7 and excluded terminally differentiated effector memory CD45RA+ cells. Assay used: immunoSEQ multiplex PCR; TCRdb lists only in-frame clones, some missing. This repertoire shows roughly 600,000 clones, 98% found once; its top ten account for around 0.3%. The sample comprised naive CD8+ T cells sorted from blood. The receptors come from a man in his thirties or forties in good health.

The chain carries TRBV10-3 and TRBJ2-5; a weak D match, TRBD1 (5 bases). CDR1 ENHRY and CDR2 SYGVKD come from the germline V gene. This CDR3 has 15 residues. V was trimmed by 3 bases and J by 1 base, leaving 12 bases between them. CDR3 bases: TGTGCCATCAGTGACTCGGCAGGGATCCAAGAGACCCAGTACTTC. Translated, it gives CAISDSAGIQETQYF.

The chain has TRBV7-9 and TRBJ1-4, with a weak D call TRBD1 (5 bases). From germline, CDR1 is SEHNR and CDR2 FQNEAQ (reference sequence). The germline V and J ends were trimmed by 4 bases and 3 bases, with 21 bases remaining between them. The CDR3 is made up of 18 amino acids. The CDR3 region is CASSSPGPEPAANEKLFF. The CDR3 nucleotides read TGTGCCAGCAGCTCTCCGGGACCCGAACCAGCAGCTAATGAAAAACTGTTTTTT.

The chain has TRBV18 and TRBJ1-1; no reliable D call. The CDR3 covers 14 residues. Germline V gives CDR1 KGHSH, CDR2 LQKENI. Between the trimmed V and J ends, which lost 2 bases and 0 bases, there was a span of 7 bases. The CDR3 region is CASSPGVMNTEAFF. DNA of the CDR3: TGTGCCAGCTCACCAGGAGTTATGAACACTGAAGCTTTCTTT. Full variable domain (remainder filled in from reference TRBV18 and TRBJ1-1): NAGVMQNPRHLVRRRGQEARLRCSPMKGHSHVYWYRQLPEEGLKFMVYLQKENIIDESGMPKERFSAEFPKEGPSILRIQQVVRGDSAAYFCASSPGVMNTEAFFGQGTRLTVV.

The chain joins TRBV13 to TRBJ2-7, with 10 positions matching TRBD2. With V trimmed by 5 bases and J by 1 base, 5 bases remained unmatched. The CDR3 totals 15 residues. The germline CDR1 and CDR2 sequences are PRHDT and FYEKMQ (reference sequence). The CDR3 loop is CASSRGLAVSYEQYF. The CDR3 region has the DNA TGTGCCAGCAGCCGAGGACTAGCGGTATCCTACGAGCAGTACTTC.

This chain links TRBV27 with TRBJ1-3; 11 bases are a match to TRBD1. CDR3 length equals 15 residues. J lost 8 bases, V lost 0 bases, and 3 bases had no gene match. In germline, CDR1 is MNHEY, CDR2 SMNVEV (reference sequence). CDR3 protein: CASSLSGTGGDTIYF. In DNA form, the CDR3 reads TGTGCCAGCAGTTTATCAGGGACAGGGGGTGACACCATATATTTT.

V is TRBV27 and J is TRBJ2-2; 10 positions agree with TRBD2. Germline assignment: CDR1 MNHEY and CDR2 SMNVEV (reference sequence). V lost 7 bases to trimming and J lost 5 bases; unmatched junction nucleotides: 10. The CDR3 is made up of 16 amino acids. DNA of the CDR3: TGTGCCAGCACCAACTTTATAGCGGGAGGTACCGGGGAGCTGTTTTTT. This codes for CASTNFIAGGTGELFF.

The DNA of the CDR3 is TGTGCCACCAGCAGTCCCGGGACTAACCAGTTCTTC. Its translation: CATSSPGTNQFF. V and J are TRBV15 and TRBJ2-1; 7 bases match TRBD2. The CDR3 consists of 12 residues. V was pared by 3 bases and J by 13 bases, with 6 bases of the junction left unmatched. Germline V lookup: CDR1 LNHNV, CDR2 YYDKDF (reference sequence).

Worth noting for this clone: Within the sample, other DNA sequences also encode this same CDR3. The genes are TRBV7-2 and TRBJ2-7; no definite D call. Germline-derived CDR1 and CDR2 are SGHTA and FQGNSA. The ends were cut back, 6 bases at V and 0 bases at J, with 9 bases in the middle. The CDR3 consists of 13 residues. This CDR3 reads CASSLDGSYEQYF. The CDR3 nucleotides are TGTGCCAGCAGTTTGGACGGCTCCTACGAGCAGTACTTC.

This clone was seen only once. The rearrangement links TRBV28 to TRBJ2-1, with TRBD2 matching over 7 bases. V was pared by 6 bases and J by 8 bases, with 16 bases of the junction left unmatched. Germline V gene data show CDR1 as MDHEN and CDR2 as SYDVKM. The CDR3 covers 16 residues. The CDR3 loop is CASRKPGWRERDEQFF. The CDR3 nucleotides are TGTGCCAGCAGAAAGCCGGGATGGCGGGAGCGGGATGAGCAGTTCTTC.

This chain uses TRBV11-2 with TRBJ2-1, with 9 bases fitting TRBD2. The CDR3 has 16 amino acids. Germline assignment: CDR1 SGHAT and CDR2 FQNNGV. V gave up 2 bases and J gave up 9 bases; unmatched junction bases: 11. CDR3 sequence reads: CASSLSRTSEMSEQFF. The CDR3 DNA sequence: TGTGCCAGCAGCTTATCACGGACTAGCGAGATGAGTGAGCAGTTCTTC.

The rearrangement joins TRBV4-3 to TRBJ1-1, with D uncertain. V lost 0 bases and J lost 5, with 7 bases in between. The CDR3 totals 13 residues. Germline assignment: CDR1 LGHNA and CDR2 YSLEER. The CDR3 region is CASSQDSGTEAFF. DNA of the CDR3: TGCGCCAGCAGCCAAGACTCCGGGACTGAAGCTTTCTTT.

The rearrangement uses TRBV4-1 and TRBJ1-1; D is possibly TRBD1 (5 bases). The germline V and J ends were trimmed by 1 base and 7 bases, with 16 bases remaining between them. This CDR3 is built from 15 residues. Germline CDR1 is MGHRA and CDR2 is YSYEKL. Written as DNA, the CDR3 is TGCGCCAGCAGCCAAGGGCTGGACAATTATAGTGAAGCTTTCTTT. Amino acid sequence: CASSQGLDNYSEAFF.

This chain joins TRBV29-1 and TRBJ2-1; 10 bases are a match to TRBD2. V lost 0 bases, J lost 0 bases, and 11 bases stayed unmatched. Germline CDR1 SQVTM, CDR2 ANQGSEA. CDR3 length equals 19 residues. Here the CDR3 reads CSVEDRGTSADGSYNEQFF. CDR3 sequence (DNA): TGCAGCGTTGAAGATCGAGGGACTAGCGCAGATGGCTCCTACAATGAGCAGTTCTTC.

With respect to this clone: In the same sample, other DNA sequences code for this CDR3. This chain joins TRBV6-6 and TRBJ2-5; D is uncertain. The CDR3 is made up of 11 amino acids. V was trimmed by 2 bases and J by 5 bases, leaving 3 bases between them. Germline CDR1 MNHNY, CDR2 SVGAGI (reference sequence). CDR3 residues: CASSYRETQYF. DNA for the CDR3: TGTGCCAGCAGTTACAGGGAGACCCAGTACTTC.

CDR3 coding DNA: TGTGCCAGCAGGGGACTAGCGGGAGCGACACACACAGATACGCAGTATTTT. It encodes CASRGLAGATHTDTQYF. The chain has TRBV4-2 and TRBJ2-3, with 14 nucleotides matching TRBD2. CDR1 is LGHNA, CDR2 YNFKEQ, per germline. The CDR3 spans 17 residues. The J segment lost 2 bases and the V segment lost 6 bases, leaving 7 bases of the junction unmatched.

Regarding this clone: Other DNA sequences in this sample translate to the same CDR3. This chain joins TRBV29-1 and TRBJ2-7; a possible D gene is TRBD1 (5 bases). Germline loops: CDR1 SQVTM, CDR2 ANQGSEA. The V end lost 4 bases, the J end lost 5 bases, and 6 bases lay between the germline ends. This CDR3 has 10 residues. Here the CDR3 reads CSVVGDEQYF. The CDR3, as DNA: TGCAGCGTTGTAGGGGACGAGCAGTACTTC.

V is TRBV10-3 and J is TRBJ2-7; 9 nucleotides agree with TRBD1. The germline CDR1 and CDR2 sequences are ENHRY and SYGVKD. This CDR3 is built from 18 residues. The V and J ends lost 2 bases and 3 bases, in that order; junction bases with no gene match: 14. This CDR3 reads CAISEPQNLGTGRYEQYF. The CDR3 region has the DNA TGTGCCATCAGTGAGCCTCAGAACCTCGGGACAGGGCGCTACGAGCAGTACTTC.

The genes are TRBV9 and TRBJ1-5, with D unresolved. The CDR3 consists of 12 residues. Germline V gives CDR1 SGDLS, CDR2 YYNGEE. V gave up 10 bases and J gave up 3 bases, with 11 bases separating them. The CDR3 nucleotides read TGTGCCGTCTCCGTGAACAATCAGCCCCAGCATTTT. Translating it yields CAVSVNNQPQHF.

This chain connects TRBV6-5 to TRBJ2-1, with TRBD1 matching over 7 bases. This CDR3 is built from 13 residues. From germline, CDR1 is MNHEY and CDR2 SVGAGI. V lost 7 bases and J lost 8; bases outside the gene matches: 8. The CDR3 sequence: CASTDRAMDEQFF. In nucleotides, the CDR3 is TGTGCCAGCACCGACAGGGCAATGGATGAGCAGTTCTTC.

The chain couples TRBV28 to TRBJ1-5; weak D call: TRBD1 (5 bases). CDR1 and CDR2 (germline): MDHEN, SYDVKM. Between the trimmed V and J ends, which lost 11 bases and 2 bases, there was a span of 13 bases. This CDR3 spans 13 amino acids. CDR3 loop: CAARGDGNQPQHF. The CDR3 DNA reads TGTGCCGCCCGGGGGGACGGCAATCAGCCCCAGCATTTT. Using reference TRBV28 and TRBJ1-5 for the parts outside the CDR3, the full variable domain is DVKVTQSSRYLVKRTGEKVFLECVQDMDHENMFWYRQDPGLGLRLIYFSYDVKMKEKGDIPEGYSVSREKKERFSLILESASTNQTSMYLCAARGDGNQPQHFGDGTRLSIL.

This chain joins TRBV6-1 and TRBJ2-5; D remains ambiguous. Germline CDR1 is MNHNS and CDR2 is SASEGT. The CDR3 runs to 15 residues. Trimming left V 1 base short and J 5 bases short, with 14 bases between. The CDR3: CASSEGSPIMETQYF. CDR3 DNA: TGTGCCAGCAGTGAAGGTAGTCCCATAATGGAGACCCAGTACTTC.